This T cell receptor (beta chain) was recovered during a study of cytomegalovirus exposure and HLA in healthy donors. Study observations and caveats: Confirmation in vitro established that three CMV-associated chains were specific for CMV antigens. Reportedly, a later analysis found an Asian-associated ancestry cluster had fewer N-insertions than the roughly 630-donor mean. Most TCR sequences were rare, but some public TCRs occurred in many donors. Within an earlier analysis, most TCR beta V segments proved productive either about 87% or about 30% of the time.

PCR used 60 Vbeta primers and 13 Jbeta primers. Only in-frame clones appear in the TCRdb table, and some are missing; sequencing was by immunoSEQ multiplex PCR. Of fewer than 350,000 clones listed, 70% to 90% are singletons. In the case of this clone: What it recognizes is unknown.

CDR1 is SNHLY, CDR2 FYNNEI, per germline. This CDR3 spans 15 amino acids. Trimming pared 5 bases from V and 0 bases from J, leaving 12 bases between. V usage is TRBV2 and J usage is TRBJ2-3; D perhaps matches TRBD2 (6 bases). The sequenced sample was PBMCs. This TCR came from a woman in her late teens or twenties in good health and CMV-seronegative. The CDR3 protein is CASSTDYPSTDTQYF. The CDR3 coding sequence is TGTGCCAGCAGTACGGACTACCCAAGCACAGATACGCAGTATTTT.